These 27 T cell receptor beta chains share one sample of origin, sequenced in a study of OX40 agonist ivuxolimab in advanced cancers. The protocol used for the library was the immunoSEQ multiplex PCR assay. Not all clones reach the TCRdb copy of this immuneACCESS table, which keeps in-frame sequences only. Checked studies attribute under half of the gap to unresolved V genes and leave the rest unexplained. For this sample the table gives tens of thousands of clones, of which 90% were detected only once. The ten largest clones add up to over 9.5% of the sample. Sequencing was performed on CD4+ or CD8+ T cells sorted from blood, taken in a trial of the OX40 agonist ivuxolimab. The receptors stem from an adult with an advanced solid tumor such as melanoma, head and neck, liver or kidney cancer.

The chain uses TRBV21-1 and TRBJ2-1; TRBD2, the D gene given by the table, was not confirmed from the DNA. TRBV21-1 is recorded as a pseudogene. The CDR3 is 12 amino acids. The CDR3 DNA follows: TGTGCCAGCAACGAAAGTGAGCGGGAGCAGTTCTTC. Residues: CASNESEREQFF.

The chain links TRBV21-1 to TRBJ2-3; the table's D call, TRBD1, was not checked against the DNA. TRBV21-1 is marked as a pseudogene. The CDR3 extends over 14 amino acids. CDR3 in amino acids: CASSITPSSDTQYF. CDR3 DNA sequence: TGTGCCAGCAGCATAACACCCTCCTCAGATACGCAGTATTTT.

The V gene is TRBV7-8, the J gene TRBJ2-3; no definite D call. CDR1 is SGHVS and CDR2 is FQNEAQ in the germline V gene. V was cut by 5 bases and J by 2 bases, with 14 bases left in between. This CDR3 contains 15 residues. The CDR3 DNA follows: TGTGCCAGCAGCCGATCCTCGCTGGACACAGATACGCAGTATTTT. Translating gives CASSRSSLDTDTQYF.

J is TRBJ2-5 and V is TRBV4-3; 14 bases are shared with TRBD2. The CDR3 runs to 17 residues. Trimming removed 0 bases from V and 5 bases from J; junction bases left unmatched: 5. Germline lookup yields CDR1 LGHNA and CDR2 YSLEER. Written as DNA, the CDR3 is TGCGCCAGCAGCCAAGACCTGGGACTAGCGGGAGATGAGACCCAGTACTTC. This gives the protein CASSQDLGLAGDETQYF.

The gene calls are TRBV7-3 and TRBJ1-5; 10 nucleotides match TRBD1. The CDR3 consists of 15 residues. The germline V gene encodes CDR1 SGHTA and CDR2 FQGTGA. The junction had 8 bases not matched to a gene; V was cut back by 3 bases and J by 9 bases. The CDR3: CASSLTGGAGMPQHF. CDR3 sequence (DNA): TGTGCCAGCAGCTTGACAGGGGGCGCCGGGATGCCCCAGCATTTT.

The chain links TRBV7-2 to TRBJ2-2; D may be TRBD2 (6 bases). The V end was cut by 7 bases, the J end by 1 base, with 13 bases between. The length of the CDR3 is 15 residues. Germline loops: CDR1 SGHTA, CDR2 FQGNSA. For the CDR3, the DNA is TGTGCCAGCAACCTTAGCGGTGGGAACACCGGGGAGCTGTTTTTT. It codes for CASNLSGGNTGELFF. Drawing the rest from reference TRBV7-2 and TRBJ2-2, the complete variable domain is GAGVSQSPSNKVTEKGKDVELRCDPISGHTALYWYRQSLGQGLEFLIYFQGNSAPDKSGLPSDRFSAERTGGSVSTLTIQRTQQEDSAVYLCASNLSGGNTGELFFGEGSRLTVL.

The gene calls are TRBV11-3 and TRBJ2-1, with TRBD1 matching 7 bases. Germline CDR1 and CDR2: SGHNT and YENEEA. The CDR3 spans 17 residues. V dropped 0 bases and J dropped 3; count of bases not matched to a gene: 8. Here the CDR3 reads CASSLEALGQNYNEQFF. Written as DNA, the CDR3 is TGTGCCAGCAGCTTAGAGGCGTTGGGACAGAACTACAATGAGCAGTTCTTC.

This clone has only a few counts. The chain links TRBV19 to TRBJ1-5; possibly TRBD1 for D (6 bases). V was shortened by 3 bases and J by 6 bases, with 15 bases between the two germline ends. CDR3 size: 15 residues. CDR1 and CDR2 from the germline V gene are LNHDA and SQIVND (reference sequence). CDR3 protein: CASSIRGQLRQPQHF. The CDR3 DNA follows: TGTGCCAGTAGTATCAGGGGTCAGCTCCGTCAGCCCCAGCATTTT.

This sequence joins TRBV5-1 and TRBJ1-2; the D is unclear. The germline CDR1 and CDR2 sequences are SGHRS and YFSETQ. V was shortened by 1 base and J by 4 bases, with 8 bases between the two germline ends. This CDR3 is built from 13 residues. This CDR3 is CASSLSTSYGYTF. The DNA of the CDR3 is TGCGCCAGCAGCTTGTCCACGTCCTATGGCTACACCTTC.

The gene calls are TRBV7-3 and TRBJ2-3; D call uncertain. V was trimmed by 2 bases and J by 2 bases, leaving 11 bases between them. The CDR3 is 15 residues long. The germline V gene encodes CDR1 SGHTA and CDR2 FQGTGA. The CDR3 here is CASSLLSEVTDTQYF. The DNA for the CDR3 is TGTGCCAGCAGCTTACTTTCAGAGGTCACAGATACGCAGTATTTT.

The rearrangement links TRBV11-2 to TRBJ1-5; a weak D match, TRBD1 (5 bases). The V gene's germline CDR1 is SGHAT and CDR2 FQNNGV. This CDR3 comprises 13 residues. V dropped 5 bases and J dropped 0 bases, with 5 bases sitting between them. CDR3 loop: CASSGGSNQPQHF. The CDR3 coding sequence is TGTGCCAGCAGCGGGGGTAGCAATCAGCCCCAGCATTTT. Drawing the rest from reference TRBV11-2 and TRBJ1-5, the complete variable domain is EAGVAQSPRYKIIEKRQSVAFWCNPISGHATLYWYQQILGQGPKLLIQFQNNGVVDDSQLPKDRFSAERLKGVDSTLKIQPAKLEDSAVYLCASSGGSNQPQHFGDGTRLSIL.

The J gene is TRBJ2-1, the V gene TRBV6-4; D is ambiguous. Per germline, CDR1 MRHNA and CDR2 SNTAGT. V lost 5 bases and J lost 8, with 16 bases in between. The CDR3 consists of 14 residues. CDR3 loop: CASSLLGAGDEQFF. Written as DNA, the CDR3 is TGTGCCAGCAGTCTTCTAGGTGCCGGAGATGAGCAGTTCTTC.

V gene TRBV2 combines with J gene TRBJ2-4; a weak D match, TRBD2 (6 bases). The germline V gene has CDR1 SNHLY and CDR2 FYNNEI. V dropped 6 bases and J dropped 0 bases, with 12 bases sitting between them. The CDR3 loop spans 15 amino acids. The CDR3 loop reads CASRVAELAKNIQYF. CDR3 in DNA: TGTGCCAGCAGGGTAGCGGAGCTAGCCAAAAACATTCAGTACTTC.

The chain uses TRBV5-1 and TRBJ2-3; TRBD2 matches 7 bases. The V gene's germline CDR1 is SGHRS and CDR2 YFSETQ. V dropped 2 bases and J dropped 8; count of bases not matched to a gene: 14. The CDR3 length is 16 residues. CDR3 sequence: CASSLAGPTDTGTQYF. DNA for the CDR3: TGCGCCAGCAGCTTAGCGGGACCTACAGATACTGGTACGCAGTATTTT. The full variable domain, with the rest looked up from reference TRBV5-1 and TRBJ2-3, is KAGVTQTPRYLIKTRGQQVTLSCSPISGHRSVSWYQQTPGQGLQFLFEYFSETQRNKGNFPGRFSGRQFSNSRSEMNVSTLELGDSALYLCASSLAGPTDTGTQYFGPGTRLTVL.

The V and J genes are TRBV11-3 and TRBJ2-7; possibly TRBD1 or TRBD2 for D (6 bases each). Looked up from germline, CDR1 is SGHNT and CDR2 is YENEEA. CDR3 length: 14 residues. V lost 2 bases and J lost 5, with 13 bases in between. In nucleotides, the CDR3 is TGTGCCAGCAGCTTAAGGGGGACTTTGGACGAGCAGTACTTC. It yields the protein CASSLRGTLDEQYF.

The chain uses TRBV5-1 and TRBJ2-6; no clear D gene. The germline CDR1 and CDR2 sequences are SGHRS and YFSETQ. V gave up 4 bases and J gave up 1 base, with 9 bases separating them. CDR3 length: 15 residues. The CDR3 loop is CASSRWASGANVLTF. CDR3 nucleotide sequence: TGCGCCAGCAGCCGGTGGGCGTCTGGGGCCAACGTCCTGACTTTC.

The chain is built from TRBV19 and TRBJ1-1, with TRBD1 matching 7 bases. The CDR3 has 12 amino acids. Germline V gene data show CDR1 as LNHDA and CDR2 as SQIVND (reference sequence). The J segment lost 7 bases and the V segment lost 8 bases, leaving 7 bases of the junction unmatched. CDR3 DNA: TGTGCCAGTGCGGACAGGAGCTTTGAAGCTTTCTTT. Its translation: CASADRSFEAFF.

The CDR3 nucleotides read TGCGCCAGCAGCTTGCCGACAGGGAATTTTGGTGAGCAGTTCTTC. Amino acid sequence: CASSLPTGNFGEQFF. This chain connects TRBV5-1 to TRBJ2-1; 7 nucleotides agree with TRBD1. Germline CDR1 and CDR2: SGHRS and YFSETQ. The CDR3 runs 15 residues. Losses at the gene ends were 1 base for V and 9 bases for J; bases not matched to a gene: 10.

The V call is TRBV21-1, the J call TRBJ1-5; the table's D call of TRBD1 was not tested on the DNA. TRBV21-1 is annotated as a pseudogene. The CDR3 extends over 15 amino acids. The CDR3 is CASSKEGASNQPQHF. The CDR3 coding sequence is TGTGCCAGCAGCAAAGAGGGGGCGAGCAATCAGCCCCAGCATTTT.

V usage is TRBV2 and J usage is TRBJ2-7, with TRBD1 matching over 8 bases. Germline assignment: CDR1 SNHLY and CDR2 FYNNEI. The junction had 5 bases not matched to a gene; V was cut back by 2 bases and J by 5 bases. CDR3 size: 14 residues. The CDR3 sequence: CASSERTGTHEQYF. CDR3 in DNA: TGTGCCAGCAGTGAAAGGACAGGGACCCACGAGCAGTACTTC. The full variable domain, its missing parts supplied by reference TRBV2 and TRBJ2-7, is EPEVTQTPSHQVTQMGQEVILRCVPISNHLYFYWYRQILGQKVEFLVSFYNNEISEKSEIFDDQFSVERPDGSNFTLKIRSTKLEDSAMYFCASSERTGTHEQYFGPGTRLTVT.

The chain has TRBV19 and TRBJ1-1, with D maybe TRBD1 (6 bases). The germline V gene has CDR1 LNHDA and CDR2 SQIVND (reference sequence). The CDR3 contains 14 residues. The germline V and J ends were trimmed by 5 bases and 1 base, with 11 bases remaining between them. The CDR3, as DNA: TGTGCCAGTAGTCCCAGGACAGCGAACACTGAAGCTTTCTTT. It yields the protein CASSPRTANTEAFF.

The chain links TRBV5-1 to TRBJ1-4; 10 nucleotides align to TRBD1. Germline trimming cut 2 bases from V and 7 bases from J; bases unmatched to any gene: 5. Germline loops: CDR1 SGHRS, CDR2 YFSETQ. The CDR3 is 15 amino acids. The CDR3 region is CASSFSRTGGEKLFF. CDR3 nucleotide sequence: TGCGCCAGCAGCTTCTCTCGGACAGGGGGTGAAAAACTGTTTTTT.

The chain links TRBV6-1 to TRBJ1-1; tentatively, D is TRBD1 (5 bases). The CDR3 has 14 residues. Germline assignment: CDR1 MNHNS and CDR2 SASEGT. Trimming stripped 7 bases from V and 4 bases from J, with 16 bases between. The CDR3 sequence: CASIKVGGTTEAFF. Written as DNA, the CDR3 is TGTGCCAGCATCAAAGTCGGGGGGACCACTGAAGCTTTCTTT.

The rearrangement links TRBV25-1 to TRBJ2-7; 7 nucleotides agree with TRBD2. The trim removed 6 bases at V and 2 bases at J, leaving 7 bases unmatched. The CDR3 covers 14 residues. Germline CDR1 and CDR2: MGHDK and SYGVNS. The CDR3, as DNA: TGTGCCAGCAGCCTGCGGGGGTTCACCTACGAGCAGTACTTC. Protein: CASSLRGFTYEQYF.

The chain has TRBV5-6 and TRBJ2-7, with a tentative D call TRBD2 (7 bases). V was trimmed by 4 bases and J by 2 bases, leaving 16 bases between them. There are 15 residues in the CDR3. Germline V gives CDR1 SGHDT, CDR2 YYEEEE. The CDR3 DNA reads as TGTGCCAGCAGCGGGGGGGCCAGGGCGACCTACGAGCAGTACTTC. Amino acids: CASSGGARATYEQYF.

The J gene is TRBJ2-3, the V gene TRBV5-1, with D uncertain. Germline V gene sequence: CDR1 SGHRS, CDR2 YFSETQ. The CDR3 is 15 amino acids. Trimming left V 3 bases short and J 0 bases short, with 11 bases between. The CDR3 here is CASSSDGSSTDTQYF. The DNA of the CDR3 is TGCGCCAGCAGCTCGGACGGTTCTAGCACAGATACGCAGTATTTT.

In this sample, this clone turned up once. V is TRBV6-4 and J is TRBJ2-1; 9 bases agree with TRBD2. The CDR3 length is 19 residues. Germline-derived CDR1 and CDR2 are MRHNA and SNTAGT. Trimming removed 0 bases from V and 6 bases from J; junction bases left unmatched: 15. CDR3 bases: TGTGCCAGCAGTGACTCAATTAGCGGGAGTGGGCTGCGGCTCAATGAGCAGTTCTTC. Amino acid sequence: CASSDSISGSGLRLNEQFF.